A selection of T cell receptor beta chains follows, all from one sample in a study of identical twins. TCRdb called the 5' RACE reads again in MiXCR, with one record for every CDR3 protein. The table records 550,000 to 700,000 distinct CDR3 sequences, 9.6% of them present only once. These same records also appear under a second study, on yellow fever vaccine responses in identical twins.

Source material: PBMCs. Every receptor here comes from a woman aged 18-29 years in good health. Each CDR3 is given without its conserved first and last residue. Each record gives: J gene, D gene, V gene, CDR3 protein. A D gene is named only where the DNA matches it firmly.

j_gene: TRBJ1-5; d_gene: NA; v_gene: TRBV2; CDR3aa: ASARGLQGNQPQH
j_gene: TRBJ2-5; d_gene: NA; v_gene: TRBV5-1; CDR3aa: ASSSPTREETQY
j_gene: TRBJ2-5; d_gene: NA; v_gene: TRBV20-1; CDR3aa: SASQGVPDVYQETQY
j_gene: TRBJ1-5; d_gene: NA; v_gene: TRBV19; CDR3aa: ASSKGVNQPQH
j_gene: TRBJ1-1; d_gene: TRBD1; v_gene: TRBV5-1; CDR3aa: ASSQQGAGLGNTEAF
j_gene: TRBJ2-7; d_gene: NA; v_gene: TRBV25-1; CDR3aa: ASSDMSSYEQY
j_gene: TRBJ2-5; d_gene: NA; v_gene: TRBV12-3/TRBV12-4; CDR3aa: ASSPYGETQY
j_gene: TRBJ2-3; d_gene: NA; v_gene: TRBV10-3; CDR3aa: AIGGNTDTQY
j_gene: TRBJ2-3; d_gene: NA; v_gene: TRBV2; CDR3aa: ASQQGWESTDTQY
j_gene: TRBJ2-1; d_gene: TRBD2; v_gene: TRBV12-3/TRBV12-4; CDR3aa: ASSRLAGFNEQF
j_gene: TRBJ2-5; d_gene: TRBD1; v_gene: TRBV15; CDR3aa: ATSSGQGGKETQY
j_gene: TRBJ1-1; d_gene: NA; v_gene: TRBV6-4; CDR3aa: ASYGGWGPTEAF
j_gene: TRBJ2-5; d_gene: TRBD2; v_gene: TRBV10-3; CDR3aa: AIRPSGQETQY
j_gene: TRBJ2-5; d_gene: TRBD2; v_gene: TRBV6-5; CDR3aa: ASSFAPGGQETQY
j_gene: TRBJ2-3; d_gene: TRBD1; v_gene: TRBV29-1; CDR3aa: SVPGGAGDTQY
j_gene: TRBJ2-7; d_gene: TRBD1; v_gene: TRBV7-9; CDR3aa: ASSTSTGLYSYEQY
j_gene: TRBJ2-7; d_gene: TRBD2; v_gene: TRBV18; CDR3aa: ASSHSGTSVSYEQY
j_gene: TRBJ2-2; d_gene: NA; v_gene: TRBV13; CDR3aa: ASSQFGPGELF
j_gene: TRBJ1-2; d_gene: NA; v_gene: TRBV7-2; CDR3aa: ASREGVNYGYT
j_gene: TRBJ2-1; d_gene: TRBD1; v_gene: TRBV15; CDR3aa: ATSNPKGAESYNEQF
j_gene: TRBJ2-7; d_gene: TRBD1; v_gene: TRBV2; CDR3aa: ASSETGPTYEQY
j_gene: TRBJ2-5; d_gene: TRBD1; v_gene: TRBV20-1; CDR3aa: SGRTGDPSETQY
j_gene: TRBJ1-4; d_gene: NA; v_gene: TRBV10-3; CDR3aa: AISGGHGEKLF
j_gene: TRBJ2-2; d_gene: NA; v_gene: TRBV6-2/TRBV6-3; CDR3aa: ASSYSEVPGELF
j_gene: TRBJ2-7; d_gene: TRBD1; v_gene: TRBV28; CDR3aa: ASGETGGIYEQY
j_gene: TRBJ2-4; d_gene: NA; v_gene: TRBV20-1; CDR3aa: SANRLTKNIQY
j_gene: TRBJ2-5; d_gene: TRBD1; v_gene: TRBV3-1; CDR3aa: ASRQDRGHQETQY
j_gene: TRBJ1-3; d_gene: NA; v_gene: TRBV2; CDR3aa: ASSDGSSGNTIY
j_gene: TRBJ2-7; d_gene: NA; v_gene: TRBV28; CDR3aa: ASSSPELATYEQY
j_gene: TRBJ2-5; d_gene: NA; v_gene: TRBV24-1; CDR3aa: ATSDLPKYQETQY
j_gene: TRBJ1-5; d_gene: NA; v_gene: TRBV5-1; CDR3aa: ASSLAQGYSNQPQH
j_gene: TRBJ1-5; d_gene: TRBD1; v_gene: TRBV9; CDR3aa: ASSATGGDQPQH
j_gene: TRBJ2-2; d_gene: NA; v_gene: TRBV29-1; CDR3aa: SVSGGGTGELF
j_gene: TRBJ2-2; d_gene: NA; v_gene: TRBV3-1; CDR3aa: ASSQDYGGTGELF
j_gene: TRBJ2-2; d_gene: NA; v_gene: TRBV12-3/TRBV12-4; CDR3aa: ASTKGLKTGELF
j_gene: TRBJ2-3; d_gene: NA; v_gene: TRBV9; CDR3aa: ASSVESPDTQY
j_gene: TRBJ2-1; d_gene: TRBD1; v_gene: TRBV29-1; CDR3aa: SVDDRGKVNEQF
j_gene: TRBJ2-3; d_gene: NA; v_gene: TRBV11-2; CDR3aa: ASSLEGRGSTDTQY
j_gene: TRBJ1-6; d_gene: TRBD1; v_gene: TRBV7-6; CDR3aa: ASSERTGGDNSPLH
j_gene: TRBJ2-2; d_gene: NA; v_gene: TRBV3-1; CDR3aa: ASSQGATAKTGELF
j_gene: TRBJ2-1; d_gene: TRBD1; v_gene: TRBV5-6; CDR3aa: ASSLSWTGQF
j_gene: TRBJ2-5; d_gene: NA; v_gene: TRBV14; CDR3aa: ASALGETQY